This T cell receptor (beta chain) was observed in a study of blood T cell repertoires in COVID-19. This clone was counted a few times. Assay: immunoSEQ multiplex PCR; the TCRdb copy retains only in-frame clones and omits some. Among over 100,000 clones listed, 85% to 90% were seen once. Sequenced material: peripheral blood. This TCR was recovered from an older man with acute or convalescent COVID-19.

The CDR3 DNA is TGTGCCAGCAGTTTATCACTAGCGGGAGGGGGAACCCAGTACTTC. This sequence encodes CASSLSLAGGGTQYF. The gene calls are TRBV27 and TRBJ2-5; 13 nucleotides line up with TRBD2. After removal of 0 bases from V and 8 bases from J, the junction contained 3 bases not matched to a gene. This CDR3 comprises 15 residues. Looked up from germline, CDR1 is MNHEY and CDR2 is SMNVEV (reference sequence).